This TCR beta chain was captured in a study of cytomegalovirus exposure and HLA in healthy donors. This clone was counted once. Researchers ran the PCR with 60 Vbeta and 13 Jbeta primers. Clones were read by immunoSEQ multiplex PCR, and TCRdb kept only the in-frame ones, dropping some. This table holds 90,000 to 120,000 clones, approximately 79% found once. Specimen: PBMCs. This TCR was sampled from a man younger than 35 in good health and CMV-seronegative.

The CDR3 nucleotides read TGCAGCGTTTCGGGCTACAGGGGTGAAAAACTGTTTTTT. Translating gives CSVSGYRGEKLFF. The chain links TRBV29-1 to TRBJ1-4, with 7 nucleotides matching TRBD1. The germline V gene encodes CDR1 SQVTM and CDR2 ANQGSEA. The V and J ends lost 5 bases and 7 bases, in that order; junction bases with no gene match: 7. The CDR3 has 13 residues.